What follows are 9 T cell receptor beta chains derived from one specimen sequenced in a study of blood T cell repertoires in COVID-19. Generated by immunoSEQ multiplex PCR, the TCRdb table keeps only in-frame clones and is missing some. The profile shows more than 110,000 clones, about 80% of them singletons. The source material was peripheral blood. Every receptor here comes from a human donor in a cohort sampled during active COVID-19.

This rearrangement joins TRBV5-1 to TRBJ2-1, with D unclear. Trimming took 3 bases from V and 8 from J, leaving 9 bases between them. The CDR3 totals 12 residues. Per germline, CDR1 SGHRS and CDR2 YFSETQ. As DNA, the CDR3 is TGCGCCAGCAGCTCCCCGAGATATGAGCAGTTCTTC. It translates to CASSSPRYEQFF.

The CDR3 sequence: CASSLGSMNTGELFF. CDR3 bases: TGCGCCAGCAGCCTAGGTAGCATGAACACCGGGGAGCTGTTTTTT. V gene TRBV5-1 combines with J gene TRBJ2-2, with D uncertain. Germline CDR1 reads SGHRS; CDR2 reads YFSETQ. The germline V and J ends were trimmed by 4 bases and 1 base, with 11 bases remaining between them. This CDR3 contains 15 residues.

This clone has more than one count but fewer than ten. The V call is TRBV6-5, the J call TRBJ1-6; 7 bases line up with TRBD1. Germline V gene lookup returns CDR1 MNHEY and CDR2 SVGAGI. The CDR3 has 15 amino acids. V lost 6 bases, J lost 7 bases, and 9 bases stayed unmatched. In DNA, the CDR3 is TGTGCCAGCAGAGCGCGACAGGGAGCGAATTCACCCCTCCACTTT. Amino acids: CASRARQGANSPLHF.

This chain uses TRBV7-8 with TRBJ2-7, with 9 bases lining up with TRBD1. The V gene end was trimmed by 5 bases and the J gene end by 4 bases; junction bases not matched to a gene: 6. The germline V gene has CDR1 SGHVS and CDR2 FQNEAQ. The CDR3 has 14 residues. CDR3 residues: CASSIGQGRYEQYF. The CDR3 DNA follows: TGTGCCAGCAGCATCGGACAGGGGCGATACGAGCAGTACTTC.

The sample holds many counts of this clone. This chain uses TRBV11-2 with TRBJ2-7; 9 bases fit TRBD1. V gave up 4 bases and J gave up 3 bases; unmatched junction bases: 13. From germline, CDR1 is SGHAT and CDR2 FQNNGV. This CDR3 contains 17 residues. CDR3 amino acids: CASSSLVPWDRDYEQYF. DNA for the CDR3: TGTGCCAGCAGCTCACTTGTGCCCTGGGACAGGGACTACGAGCAGTACTTC.

The chain couples TRBV2 to TRBJ2-1; 7 bases fit TRBD2. CDR3 length equals 15 residues. Germline V CDR1 and CDR2: SNHLY, FYNNEI. The V and J ends lost 3 bases and 5 bases, in that order; junction bases with no gene match: 7. CDR3 sequence: CASSEVRGINNEQFF. The DNA of the CDR3 is TGTGCCAGCAGTGAGGTGCGGGGGATCAACAATGAGCAGTTCTTC.

The J gene is TRBJ2-1, the V gene TRBV11-2; 7 nucleotides agree with TRBD1. This CDR3 has 12 amino acids. CDR1 is SGHAT and CDR2 is FQNNGV in the germline V gene. V shed 0 bases, J shed 15 bases, and the junction held 5 bases outside the gene matches. In DNA, the CDR3 is TGTGCCAGCAGCTTAGAAGGACAGGATCGGTTCTTC. Translated: CASSLEGQDRFF.

The rearrangement links TRBV2 to TRBJ1-2; no definite D call. The germline gives CDR1 SNHLY, CDR2 FYNNEI. Trimming cost V 7 bases and J 7 bases, with 13 bases left between them. CDR3 length: 12 residues. For the CDR3, the DNA is TGTGCCAGCATGAGAGGGCTAGGTGGCTACACCTTC. Its translation is CASMRGLGGYTF.

V gene TRBV27 combines with J gene TRBJ1-1; 7 bases map to TRBD1. The germline gives CDR1 MNHEY, CDR2 SMNVEV (reference sequence). There are 14 residues in the CDR3. The trim removed 6 bases at V and 2 bases at J, leaving 6 bases unmatched. This chain's CDR3 is CASSVTGANTEAFF. Written as DNA, the CDR3 is TGTGCCAGCAGCGTCACAGGGGCAAACACTGAAGCTTTCTTT.